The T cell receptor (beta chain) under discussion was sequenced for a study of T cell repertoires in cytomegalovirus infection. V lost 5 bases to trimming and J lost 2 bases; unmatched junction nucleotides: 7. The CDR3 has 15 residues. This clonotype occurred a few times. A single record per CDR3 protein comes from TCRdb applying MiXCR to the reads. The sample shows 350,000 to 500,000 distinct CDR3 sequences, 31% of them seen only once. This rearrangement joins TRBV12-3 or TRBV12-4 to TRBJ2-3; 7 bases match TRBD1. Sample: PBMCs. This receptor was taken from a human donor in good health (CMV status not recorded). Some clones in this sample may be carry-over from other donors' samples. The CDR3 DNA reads TGTGCCAGCAGTGCCCGACAGGGACCCACAGATACGCAGTATTTT. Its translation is CASSARQGPTDTQYF.